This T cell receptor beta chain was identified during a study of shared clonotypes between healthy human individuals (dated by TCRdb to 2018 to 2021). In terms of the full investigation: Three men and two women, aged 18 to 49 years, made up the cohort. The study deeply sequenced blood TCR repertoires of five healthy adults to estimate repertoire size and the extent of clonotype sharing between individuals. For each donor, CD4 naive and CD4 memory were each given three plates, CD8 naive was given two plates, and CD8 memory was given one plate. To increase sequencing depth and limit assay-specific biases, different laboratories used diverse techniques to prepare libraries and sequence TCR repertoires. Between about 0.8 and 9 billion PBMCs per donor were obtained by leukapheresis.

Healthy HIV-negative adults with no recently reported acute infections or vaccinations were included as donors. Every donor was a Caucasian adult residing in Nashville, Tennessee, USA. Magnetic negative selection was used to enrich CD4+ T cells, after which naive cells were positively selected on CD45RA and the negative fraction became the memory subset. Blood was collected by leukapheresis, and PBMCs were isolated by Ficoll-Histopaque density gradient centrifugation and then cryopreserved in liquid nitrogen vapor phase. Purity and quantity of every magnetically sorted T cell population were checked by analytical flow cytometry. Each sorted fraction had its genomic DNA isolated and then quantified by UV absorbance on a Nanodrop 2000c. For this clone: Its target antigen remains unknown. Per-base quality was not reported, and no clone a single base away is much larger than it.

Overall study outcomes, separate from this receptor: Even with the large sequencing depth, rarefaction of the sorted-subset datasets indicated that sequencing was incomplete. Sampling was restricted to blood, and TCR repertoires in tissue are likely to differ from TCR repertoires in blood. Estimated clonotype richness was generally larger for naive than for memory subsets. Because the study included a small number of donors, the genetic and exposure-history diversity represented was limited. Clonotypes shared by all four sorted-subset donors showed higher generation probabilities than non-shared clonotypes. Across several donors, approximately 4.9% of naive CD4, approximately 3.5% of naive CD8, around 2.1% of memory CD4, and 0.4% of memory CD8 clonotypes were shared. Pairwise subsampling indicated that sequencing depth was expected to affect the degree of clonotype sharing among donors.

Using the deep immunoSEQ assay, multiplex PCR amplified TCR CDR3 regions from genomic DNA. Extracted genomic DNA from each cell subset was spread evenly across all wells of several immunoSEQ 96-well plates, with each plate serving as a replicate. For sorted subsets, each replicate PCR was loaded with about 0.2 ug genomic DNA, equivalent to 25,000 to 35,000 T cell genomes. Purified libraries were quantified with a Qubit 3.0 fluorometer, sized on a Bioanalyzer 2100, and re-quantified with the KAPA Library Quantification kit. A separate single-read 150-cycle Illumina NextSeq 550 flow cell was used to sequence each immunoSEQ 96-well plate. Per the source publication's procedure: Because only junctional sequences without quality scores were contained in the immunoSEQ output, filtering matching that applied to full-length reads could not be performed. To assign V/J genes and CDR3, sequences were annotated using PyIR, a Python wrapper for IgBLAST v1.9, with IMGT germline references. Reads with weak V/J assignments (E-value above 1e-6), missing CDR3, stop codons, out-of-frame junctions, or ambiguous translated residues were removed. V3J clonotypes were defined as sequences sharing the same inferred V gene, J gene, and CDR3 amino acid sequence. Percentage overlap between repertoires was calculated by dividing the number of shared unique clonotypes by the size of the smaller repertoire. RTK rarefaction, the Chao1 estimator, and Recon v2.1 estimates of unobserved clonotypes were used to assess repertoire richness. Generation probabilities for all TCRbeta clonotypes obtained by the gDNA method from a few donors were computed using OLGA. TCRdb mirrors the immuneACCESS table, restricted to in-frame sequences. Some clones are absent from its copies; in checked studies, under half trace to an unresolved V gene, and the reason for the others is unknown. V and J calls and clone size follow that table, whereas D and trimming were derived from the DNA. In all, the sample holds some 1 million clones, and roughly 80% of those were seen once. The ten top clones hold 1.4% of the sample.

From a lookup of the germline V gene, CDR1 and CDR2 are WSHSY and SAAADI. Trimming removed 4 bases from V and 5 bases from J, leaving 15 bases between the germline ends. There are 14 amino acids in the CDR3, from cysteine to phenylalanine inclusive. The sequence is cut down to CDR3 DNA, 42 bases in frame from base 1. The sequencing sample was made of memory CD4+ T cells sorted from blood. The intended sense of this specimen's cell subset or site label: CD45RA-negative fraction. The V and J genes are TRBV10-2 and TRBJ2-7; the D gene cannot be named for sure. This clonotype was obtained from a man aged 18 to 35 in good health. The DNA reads TGCGCCAGCAGTGTCTCCTCCCCCTTACACGAGCAGTACTTC. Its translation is CASSVSSPLHEQYF.